This TCR beta chain was sequenced during a study of vaccination effects on CD4 cells after COVID-19. Study-level background: Antigen-specific CD4+ T cells were expanded (with viral peptide pools) by the ViraFEST assay ahead of sequencing.

V gave up 6 bases and J gave up 5 bases, with 25 bases separating them. Germline V gene lookup returns CDR1 ENHRY and CDR2 SYGVKD. This CDR3 is 17 amino acids long. Investigators separated out CD4+ T cells once around eleven days of culture had passed. Assay: immunoSEQ multiplex PCR; the TCRdb copy retains only in-frame clones and omits some. The sample includes 40,000 or so clones, 82% of them seen just once. With regard to this clone: Its antigen remains unknown.

The material was CD4+ T cells from PBMCs cultured without peptide, obtained before COVID-19 vaccination. This receptor was identified in a human donor who received a COVID-19 vaccine. This rearrangement joins TRBV10-3 to TRBJ1-1, with a possible D match to TRBD1 (5 bases). The CDR3 reads CAIRKGRLGRGNTEAFF. DNA for the CDR3: TGTGCCATCAGGAAGGGACGGTTAGGGAGGGGTAATACTGAAGCTTTCTTT.